The 18 T cell receptor beta chains given below trace back to one sample, sequenced in a study of shared clonotypes between healthy human individuals. Clones were read by immunoSEQ multiplex PCR, and TCRdb kept only the in-frame ones, dropping some. This sample yields a few million clones, of which roughly 92% are seen a single time; approximately 0.41% belongs to the top ten. The specimen sequenced was naive CD4+ T cells from PBMCs. Specified subset: CD45RA+ positively selected. The receptors were sampled from a man between 18 and 35 years old in good health. Some clones in this sample may be carry-over from other donors' samples.

CDR3 sequence (DNA): TGTGCCAGCAGCTCTAGGACAGGGCATGGCTACACCTTC. It specifies CASSSRTGHGYTF. This chain connects TRBV5-5 to TRBJ1-2; 8 nucleotides match TRBD1. Trimming cost V 3 bases and J 6 bases; bases outside gene matches: 4. The CDR3 runs 13 residues. Per the germline V gene, CDR1 is SGHKS and CDR2 is YYEKEE (reference sequence).

This rearrangement joins TRBV7-8 to TRBJ1-3, with D hard to call. The CDR3 runs to 15 residues. Germline V CDR1 and CDR2: SGHVS, FQNEAQ. Trimming took off 5 bases at V and 0 bases at J, with 11 bases between the two ends. For the CDR3, the DNA is TGTGCCAGCAGCCAGCGACGGAGCTCTGGAAACACCATATATTTT. Translating gives CASSQRRSSGNTIYF.

The chain employs TRBV5-1 and TRBJ2-7; 9 positions match TRBD1. Trimming at V came to 2 bases and at J to 2 bases, leaving 11 bases not matched to a gene. The CDR3 totals 17 residues. The germline CDR1 and CDR2 sequences are SGHRS and YFSETQ. This chain's CDR3 is CASSFGGPGQGAYEQYF. CDR3 DNA sequence: TGCGCCAGCAGCTTTGGGGGTCCGGGACAGGGAGCCTACGAGCAGTACTTC. The full variable domain, completed using reference TRBV5-1 and TRBJ2-7, is KAGVTQTPRYLIKTRGQQVTLSCSPISGHRSVSWYQQTPGQGLQFLFEYFSETQRNKGNFPGRFSGRQFSNSRSEMNVSTLELGDSALYLCASSFGGPGQGAYEQYFGPGTRLTVT.

The rearrangement joins TRBV7-9 to TRBJ2-7; D unclear. CDR1 is SEHNR, CDR2 FQNEAQ, per germline (reference sequence). The V end lost 0 bases, the J end lost 1 base, and 13 bases lay between the germline ends. The CDR3 sequence is 16 residues long. The CDR3 loop reads CASSLAATSYSYEQYF. The CDR3 DNA is TGTGCCAGCAGCTTAGCGGCGACATCATATTCCTACGAGCAGTACTTC.

The chain couples TRBV18 to TRBJ1-5; D gene uncertain. CDR1 and CDR2 from the germline V gene are KGHSH and LQKENI. V was clipped by 5 bases and J by 5 bases, with 16 bases between them. The CDR3 covers 15 residues. This CDR3 is CASSSGERVYQPQHF. The CDR3 DNA reads as TGTGCCAGCTCATCAGGCGAGAGGGTATATCAGCCCCAGCATTTT.

This clone was counted a few times. The CDR3 reads CASSARETQPQHF. The CDR3 DNA reads TGTGCCAGCAGTGCCAGGGAGACGCAGCCCCAGCATTTT. This chain uses TRBV2 with TRBJ1-5, with D possibly matching TRBD1 (5 bases). The V end lost 4 bases, the J end lost 7 bases, and 11 bases lay between the germline ends. The CDR3 is made up of 13 amino acids. The germline V gene encodes CDR1 SNHLY and CDR2 FYNNEI.

The chain carries TRBV5-4 and TRBJ2-5; weak D call: TRBD1 (6 bases). Per germline, CDR1 SGHNT and CDR2 YYREEE (reference sequence). CDR3 size: 16 residues. Trimming left V 0 bases short and J 2 bases short, with 14 bases between. CDR3 sequence: CASSLGSGAGQETQYF. In DNA, the CDR3 is TGTGCCAGCAGCTTGGGTTCAGGGGCAGGTCAAGAGACCCAGTACTTC.

The V gene is TRBV11-2, the J gene TRBJ1-2; 8 bases match TRBD1. The V segment lost 2 bases and the J segment 8 bases; nucleotides outside the gene matches: 4. The CDR3 consists of 13 residues. Per the germline V gene, CDR1 is SGHAT and CDR2 is FQNNGV. CDR3 amino acids: CASSLQGAWGYTF. The CDR3 coding sequence is TGTGCCAGCAGCTTACAGGGGGCGTGGGGCTACACCTTC.

The chain has TRBV4-3 and TRBJ1-3; no reliable D call. The V end lost 5 bases, the J end lost 5 bases, and 13 bases lay between the germline ends. CDR3 length: 14 residues. The germline V gene encodes CDR1 LGHNA and CDR2 YSLEER. CDR3 residues: CASSATPARNTIYF. Written as DNA, the CDR3 is TGCGCCAGCAGCGCGACGCCTGCTCGAAACACCATATATTTT.

This chain uses TRBV4-3 with TRBJ2-1; 8 bases agree with TRBD2. V lost 3 bases and J lost 4; bases outside the gene matches: 11. This CDR3 contains 17 residues. Germline V gene sequence: CDR1 LGHNA, CDR2 YSLEER. In DNA, the CDR3 is TGCGCCAGCAGCCAGGGTACAGCGGGAGATTCTTACAATGAGCAGTTCTTC. Translated, it gives CASSQGTAGDSYNEQFF.

The rearrangement joins TRBV19 to TRBJ1-5; no clear D gene. V was clipped by 7 bases and J by 0 bases, with 16 bases between them. CDR3 length equals 16 residues. Germline-derived CDR1 and CDR2 are LNHDA and SQIVND (reference sequence). Here the CDR3 reads CASNHPGSYSNQPQHF. CDR3 in DNA: TGTGCCAGTAATCACCCGGGGAGTTATAGCAATCAGCCCCAGCATTTT.

This chain uses TRBV5-1 with TRBJ2-5, with D perhaps matching TRBD1 (6 bases). CDR1 is SGHRS and CDR2 is YFSETQ in the germline V gene. This CDR3 contains 14 residues. With 4 bases removed from V and 4 bases from J, the gap between germline ends came to 14 bases. CDR3 amino acids: CASSRNRAGETQYF. As DNA, the CDR3 is TGCGCCAGCAGCCGGAACAGGGCCGGAGAGACCCAGTACTTC.

The chain joins TRBV30 to TRBJ1-4; no reliable D call. Trimming removed 4 bases at V and 2 bases at J, with 8 bases between. The CDR3 extends over 13 amino acids. CDR1 is GTSNPN and CDR2 is SVGIG in the germline V gene (reference sequence). DNA of the CDR3: TGTGCCTGGAATCCATCCACTAATGAAAAACTGTTTTTT. It yields the protein CAWNPSTNEKLFF.

The chain uses TRBV5-6 and TRBJ1-2; TRBD1 is a possible D gene (6 bases). There are 14 residues in the CDR3. Looked up from germline, CDR1 is SGHDT and CDR2 is YYEEEE. The V end was cut by 4 bases, the J end by 8 bases, with 18 bases between. The CDR3 sequence: CASSQWGAQRGYTF. Here the CDR3 DNA reads TGTGCCAGCAGCCAATGGGGGGCCCAGAGGGGCTACACCTTC. Using reference TRBV5-6 and TRBJ1-2 for the parts outside the CDR3, the full variable domain is DAGVTQSPTHLIKTRGQQVTLRCSPKSGHDTVSWYQQALGQGPQFIFQYYEEEERQRGNFPDRFSGHQFPNYSSELNVNALLLGDSALYLCASSQWGAQRGYTFGSGTRLTVV.

This clone has a single count. This chain links TRBV5-6 with TRBJ2-2; 7 nucleotides agree with TRBD2. This CDR3 comprises 15 residues. The trim removed 2 bases at V and 2 bases at J, leaving 3 bases unmatched. CDR1 and CDR2 from the germline V gene are SGHDT and YYEEEE. The CDR3 protein is CASSFQRDNTGELFF. The CDR3 bases are TGTGCCAGCAGCTTCCAGCGGGATAACACCGGGGAGCTGTTTTTT.

This clone was observed a handful of times. The J gene is TRBJ1-4, the V gene TRBV5-5; D is perhaps TRBD1 (6 bases). The V gene lost 3 bases and the J gene lost 4 bases, with 13 bases spanning the gap. In germline, CDR1 is SGHKS, CDR2 YYEKEE (reference sequence). The CDR3 spans 15 residues. CDR3 residues: CASSSKTGVNEKLFF. The CDR3, as DNA: TGTGCCAGCAGCTCCAAGACAGGAGTTAATGAAAAACTGTTTTTT.

The chain couples TRBV11-2 to TRBJ2-3; TRBD2 agrees at 7 bases. The V and J ends lost 5 bases and 3 bases, in that order; junction bases with no gene match: 5. Germline V CDR1 and CDR2: SGHAT, FQNNGV. CDR3 length: 14 residues. DNA of the CDR3: TGTGCCAGCAGCGATATACTAGCGACAGATACGCAGTATTTT. Its protein is CASSDILATDTQYF.

The chain employs TRBV6-5 and TRBJ2-1, with D tentatively TRBD2 (7 bases). Germline assignment: CDR1 MNHEY and CDR2 SVGAGI. This CDR3 region has 13 residues. With 4 bases removed from V and 8 bases from J, the gap between germline ends came to 12 bases. The CDR3 reads CASSSGGRDEQFF. The CDR3 coding sequence is TGTGCCAGCAGTTCGGGGGGCAGAGATGAGCAGTTCTTC.